The sequence of this TCR beta chain was determined in a study of shared clonotypes between healthy human individuals. Findings and caveats of the study: Several donors had around 5.2% of their naive CD4 clonotypes in common.

The test was conducted at deep level. Sorted subsets were amplified in replicate PCRs using 200 ng DNA, tens of thousands of T cell genomes. Original processing notes: Junction-only sequences without quality scores were provided by ImmunoSEQ, so filtering was different. Here immunoSEQ multiplex PCR was the method, and the copy in TCRdb shows in-frame clones only, minus some. The D gene and trimming were derived from the DNA, and the V and J assignments and clone size from that table. This table has about 2 million clones, about 94% appearing once. Terminally differentiated effector memory CD45RA+ cells were excluded from the naive CD8 cells, which were CD45RO-negative and positively selected for CCR7. The length of the CDR3 is 16 residues. V lost 3 bases to trimming and J lost 0 bases, with 14 bases between them. In germline, CDR1 is LNHDA, CDR2 SQIVND (reference sequence). The table lists this clone with a count of one. Its antigen is undetermined.

The V call is TRBV19, the J call TRBJ2-5; no firm D call. The sample taken for sequencing was naive CD8+ T cells sorted from blood. This clonotype was sampled from a man between 18 and 35 years old in good health. The CDR3 region has the DNA TGTGCCAGTAGTATCCCCCTACGGCGCTACCAAGAGACCCAGTACTTC. It is translated as CASSIPLRRYQETQYF.